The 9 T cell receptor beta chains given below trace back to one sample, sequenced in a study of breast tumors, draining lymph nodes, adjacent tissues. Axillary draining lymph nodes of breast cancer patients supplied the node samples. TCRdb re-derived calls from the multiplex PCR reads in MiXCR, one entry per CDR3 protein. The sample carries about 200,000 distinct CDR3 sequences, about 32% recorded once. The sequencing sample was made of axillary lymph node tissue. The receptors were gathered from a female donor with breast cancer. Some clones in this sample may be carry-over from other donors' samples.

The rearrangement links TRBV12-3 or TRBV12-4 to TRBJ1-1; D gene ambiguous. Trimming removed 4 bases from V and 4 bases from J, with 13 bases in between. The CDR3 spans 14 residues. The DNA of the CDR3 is TGTGCCAGCAGTTCGACTGGACCCGGCACTGAAGCTTTCTTT. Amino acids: CASSSTGPGTEAFF.

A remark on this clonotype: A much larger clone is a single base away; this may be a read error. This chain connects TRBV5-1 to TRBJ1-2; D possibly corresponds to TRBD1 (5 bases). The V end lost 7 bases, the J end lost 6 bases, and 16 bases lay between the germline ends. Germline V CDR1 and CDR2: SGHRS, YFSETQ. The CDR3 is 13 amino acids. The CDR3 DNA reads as TGCGCCAGCGCCCCGGACGGGGGGGATGGCTACACCTTC. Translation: CASAPDGGDGYTF.

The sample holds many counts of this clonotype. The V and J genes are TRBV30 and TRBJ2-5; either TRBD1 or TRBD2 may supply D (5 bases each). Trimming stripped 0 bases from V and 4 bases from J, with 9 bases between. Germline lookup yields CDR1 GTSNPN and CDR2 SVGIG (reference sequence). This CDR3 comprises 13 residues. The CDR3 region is CAWSVSGRETQYF. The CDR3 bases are TGTGCCTGGAGTGTATCGGGACGAGAGACCCAGTACTTC.

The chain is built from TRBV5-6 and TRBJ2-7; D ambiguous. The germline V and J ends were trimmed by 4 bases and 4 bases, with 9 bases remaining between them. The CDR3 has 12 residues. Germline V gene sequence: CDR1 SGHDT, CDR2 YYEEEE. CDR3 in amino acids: CASSLNRYEQYF. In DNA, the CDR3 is TGTGCCAGCAGCCTCAATCGGTACGAGCAGTACTTC.

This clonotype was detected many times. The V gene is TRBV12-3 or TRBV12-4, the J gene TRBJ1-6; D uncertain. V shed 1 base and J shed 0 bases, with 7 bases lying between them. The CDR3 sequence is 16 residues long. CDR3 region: CASSLGRHSYNSPLHF. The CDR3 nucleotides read TGTGCCAGCAGTTTAGGCAGGCACTCCTATAATTCACCCCTCCACTTT.

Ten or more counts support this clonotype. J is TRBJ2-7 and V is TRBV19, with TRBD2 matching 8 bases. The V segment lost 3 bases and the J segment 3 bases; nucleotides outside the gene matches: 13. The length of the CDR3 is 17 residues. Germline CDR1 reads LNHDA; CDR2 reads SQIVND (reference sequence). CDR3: CASSIGPGGSGIYEQYF. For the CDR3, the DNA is TGTGCCAGTAGTATCGGGCCTGGAGGTAGCGGGATCTACGAGCAGTACTTC.

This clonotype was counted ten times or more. CDR3 residues: CASRLDRNYGYTF. The CDR3 DNA follows: TGCGCCAGCAGGCTCGACAGAAACTATGGCTACACCTTC. The chain joins TRBV5-1 to TRBJ1-2; D may be TRBD1 (5 bases). Germline V lookup: CDR1 SGHRS, CDR2 YFSETQ. This CDR3 is 13 amino acids long. Trimming took 5 bases from V and 2 from J, leaving 10 bases between them. Supplemented by reference TRBV5-1 and TRBJ1-2, the full variable domain reads KAGVTQTPRYLIKTRGQQVTLSCSPISGHRSVSWYQQTPGQGLQFLFEYFSETQRNKGNFPGRFSGRQFSNSRSEMNVSTLELGDSALYLCASRLDRNYGYTFGSGTRLTVV.

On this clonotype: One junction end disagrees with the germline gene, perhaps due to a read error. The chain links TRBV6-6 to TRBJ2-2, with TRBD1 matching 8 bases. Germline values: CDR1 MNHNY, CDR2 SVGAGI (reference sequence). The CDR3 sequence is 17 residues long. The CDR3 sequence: CASSHSTAGGSKGELFF. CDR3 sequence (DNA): TGTGCCAGCAGTCACTCGACGGCAGGGGGCAGCAAAGGGGAGCTGTTTTTT.

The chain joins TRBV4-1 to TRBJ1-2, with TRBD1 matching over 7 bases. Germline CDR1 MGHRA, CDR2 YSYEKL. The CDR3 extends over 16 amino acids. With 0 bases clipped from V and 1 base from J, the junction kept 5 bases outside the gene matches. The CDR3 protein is CASSQDRGGSNYGYTF. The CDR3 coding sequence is TGCGCCAGCAGCCAAGATCGAGGGGGCAGTAACTATGGCTACACCTTC.